The present T cell receptor beta chain was sequenced within a study of T-cell memory formation after mild COVID-19. TCRdb analysed the 5' RACE reads with MiXCR anew, one entry per CDR3 protein. The sample includes about 180,000 distinct CDR3 sequences, approximately 16% of them seen just once. Study results and caveats: A second wave expanding day 15 to 37 was CD4+-biased; contracting clones were balanced. Shrinking CD4+ clones were chiefly CM and EM; CD8+ ones were chiefly EMRA.

About this clonotype: Antigen: not known.

The CDR3 has 15 amino acids. Trimming removed 1 base at V and 1 base at J, with 11 bases between. CDR1 and CDR2 from the germline V gene are SGDLS and YYNGEE. Sequencing input: PBMCs or a T cell subset sorted from them (not recorded which). The V gene is TRBV9, the J gene TRBJ1-2, with D possibly matching TRBD1 (5 bases). This receptor was obtained from an adult woman who had mild COVID-19 (a few samples of this study predate the infection). Cell type and time point are not known. The CDR3 DNA sequence: TGTGCCAGCAGCGTATCGGCAGGGAATAACTATGGCTACACCTTC. Its translation: CASSVSAGNNYGYTF.